Sequencing of this TCR beta chain was carried out in a study of cytomegalovirus exposure and HLA in healthy donors. Regarding the study as a whole: The authors listed 180 or so TCR beta chains as cytomegalovirus-associated. Common viral pathogens seemed, in a later analysis, to connect with several of the most significant clusters.

CDR3 length equals 15 residues. Germline V gene data show CDR1 as MGHRA and CDR2 as YSYEKL. V was shortened by 0 bases and J by 9 bases, with 15 bases between the two germline ends. Details on this clone: Its antigen is undetermined.

This cohort consisted of healthy bone marrow donors. This PCR relied on a set of 60 Vbeta primers and 13 Jbeta primers. Per the original methods: Approximately 11 million of 75 million to 85 million unique TCR beta chains were shared, per a later count. TCRdb's copy holds only in-frame clones and misses some; the assay was immunoSEQ multiplex PCR. V and J calls and clone size are given by that table; D and trimming were obtained from the DNA. The repertoire holds about 150,000 clones, with about 85% as singletons. Sequenced input: PBMCs. This TCR was sampled from a woman between 18 and 29 years old in good health and CMV-seronegative. This rearrangement joins TRBV4-1 to TRBJ1-5; D unresolved. The chain's CDR3 is CASSQDDGRGRPQHF. In DNA, the CDR3 is TGCGCCAGCAGCCAAGACGACGGACGGGGTCGGCCCCAGCATTTT.